The entry below gives a single TCR beta chain sequence along with its context. Antigen: not known. This may stem from a read error, because a much larger clone lies one nucleotide away. These data originate in a study of T-cell memory formation after mild COVID-19. About the study: The two donors had largely donor-specific TCR clusters.

The V gene lost 5 bases and the J gene lost 5 bases, with 16 bases spanning the gap. Germline V CDR1 and CDR2: MDHEN, SYDVKM. CDR3 size: 16 residues. 5'RACE primed from the constant segment yielded TCR alpha and TCR beta cDNA libraries bearing sample barcodes and UMIs. TCRdb called the 5' RACE reads again in MiXCR, with one record for every CDR3 protein. The repertoire holds tens of thousands of distinct CDR3 sequences, with 15% to 20% as singletons. Notes on the study in general: CD4+ contracting clones were found mainly in CM and EM, and CD8+ ones in EMRA. Prior to infection, memory already included some responding clones, suggesting cross-reactive memory joined.

The sequence derives from an adult who had mild COVID-19 (a few samples of this study predate the infection). Cell type and time point are not known. Sequenced: PBMCs or a T cell subset sorted from them (not recorded which). The chain couples TRBV28 to TRBJ1-6; weak D call: TRBD1 (6 bases). This CDR3 reads CASSTQTGLDNSPLHF. DNA for the CDR3: TGTGCCAGCAGTACCCAGACAGGTTTAGATAATTCACCCCTCCACTTT.